The TCR beta chain described here comes from a study of blood T cell repertoires in COVID-19. Study at large: COVID-19 samples from acute and convalescent phases originated in the United States, Italy and Spain. PBMCs, B-cell-depleted T cells, or T cells were the source of the cDNA or gDNA that made up the material.

Original processing methods: Estimation of nucleated cell counts relied on the amplification of reference gene primers. Here immunoSEQ multiplex PCR was the method, and the copy in TCRdb shows in-frame clones only, minus some. D and trimming were read from the DNA, whereas the V and J calls and clone size are those reported in that table. The sample records some 360,000 clones, roughly 86% being singletons. Trimming stripped 0 bases from V and 5 bases from J, with 11 bases between. Germline CDR1 is SGHRS and CDR2 is YFSETQ. The CDR3 spans 15 residues. Seattle cases were enrolled at active infection and followed longitudinally.

The sequencing sample was made of peripheral blood. The chain links TRBV5-1 to TRBJ1-4; no reliable D call. This clonotype originated in a woman aged 55 to 70 with COVID-19, enrolled during active disease. The CDR3 DNA sequence: TGCGCCAGCAGCTTGGAGAGGGAAACCAATGAAAAACTGTTTTTT. Its protein is CASSLERETNEKLFF.